Sequencing of this T cell receptor beta chain was carried out in a study of cytomegalovirus exposure and HLA in healthy donors. In the PCR, 60 Vbeta and 13 Jbeta primers were used. Sequencing was performed with immunoSEQ multiplex PCR; in TCRdb, only in-frame clones are kept and a portion is missing. The table lists about 86,000 clones, approximately 70% of them singletons. Germline V gives CDR1 LGHNA, CDR2 YSLEER. CDR3 length: 17 residues. The V gene end was trimmed by 0 bases and the J gene end by 4 bases; junction bases not matched to a gene: 9. Source material: PBMCs. The V call is TRBV4-3, the J call TRBJ2-3, with 8 nucleotides matching TRBD2. This sequence was found in a man aged 55 to 69 in good health and CMV-seronegative. The CDR3 sequence is CASSQDVGGGRADTQYF. CDR3 nucleotide sequence: TGCGCCAGCAGCCAAGATGTCGGGGGGGGTAGGGCAGATACGCAGTATTTT.